This T cell receptor beta chain originates from a study of cytomegalovirus exposure and HLA in healthy donors (dated by TCRdb to 2016 to 2017). In the study overall: An earlier analysis of some 600 of the donors reported under 300 Gb of sequence data and 117 million unique TCR beta sequences obtained from approximately 180 million T cells. An early release that covered fewer than 750 HLA-typed donors contained approximately 300 gigabases of sequencing data and 70 million to 100 million unique TCR sequences. Of the roughly 390 genotyped donors, over 65% fell in the genetic ancestry cluster associated with self-reported Caucasian donors. The study was designed to test whether signatures of past pathogen exposure could be identified by cataloging public T cell receptors. The study profiled the T cell repertoires of more than 500 subjects by immunosequencing and related them to cytomegalovirus serostatus. In addition to the first cohort of several hundred subjects, a separate validation cohort of 130 or so different subjects was used. High-throughput TCR immunosequencing, statistical association of individual TCRs with disease status, and machine learning were combined to predict cytomegalovirus infection status. In a later analysis, previously published TCR beta repertoires from hundreds of donors were re-analyzed and high-resolution HLA genotyping was added so that TCR occurrence patterns could be studied. Rather than drawing on any new phenotypic data, the later analysis identified candidate immune exposures from TCR beta sequences and the way those sequences occurred across donors. To decide whether each TCR beta V gene segment behaved as functional or pseudogenic, an earlier analysis of approximately 600 of the donors relied on high-throughput TCR beta sequencing. Donor age, sex, ethnicity and CMV serostatus were compiled alongside the repertoire data. A later genetic analysis took genome-wide SNP genotypes for about 65% of the roughly 670 donors and used that subset as a discovery cohort. Every discovery cohort repertoire had been produced on one sequencing platform. Class I and class II HLA loci were covered by the typing at four-digit resolution. Typing coverage varied by locus: about 620-630 donors for A, B, C, DRB1 and DQB1; roughly 500 for DQA1; more than 600 for DPA1; around 490 for DPB1. Several DR-DQ haplotypes were treated as single units for association and clustering because of strong linkage in the cohort. On average, roughly 240,000 unique TCR beta nucleotide sequences were sequenced per donor among about 400 genotyped donors of the cohort, with roughly 19% of those sequences being non-productive. Broader findings and caveats from the paper: The earlier analysis of some 540 of the donors excluded roughly 16 rarely observed V segments, including chromosome 9 orphons, because counts were too low. In this cohort, only TCR beta chains were sequenced, and detectable features were limited by the absence of alpha or paired-chain data. A later analysis found that TCR association rates varied across HLA loci, with DRB1 alleles showing the most associated TCRs and HLA-C alleles the fewest. The authors suggested that the approach could potentially be extended to other disease states and immunological phenotypes. In vitro tests confirmed that three of the cytomegalovirus-associated TCR beta chains recognize cytomegalovirus antigens. In an earlier analysis of 500 to 650 of the donors, most TCR beta V segments appeared in productive rearrangements about 90% or about 30% of the time, broadly matching IMGT annotations. Because the 87-base-pair reads could not distinguish some IMGT-functional V segments, including TRBV6-2 and TRBV6-3, those segments were excluded. Correlated functional status among segregating V segments might reflect linkage disequilibrium, but an unknown experimental factor could not be ruled out. A further reported finding was that TCR beta sequences accurately predicted the HLA-A and HLA-B alleles for most subjects in the first cohort. Across donors, most TCR sequences were observed very rarely, whereas some public TCRs were present in many individuals. A group of highly shared sequence variants was considered likely to be a technical artifact of the sequencing pipeline. The study gave a list of roughly 150 TCR beta chains associated with cytomegalovirus. Roughly uniform sequencing depth across donors was assumed in presence/absence analyses, although this assumption may not hold. At a false discovery rate of 0.05, a later analysis linked 15,000 to 20,000 TCR beta sequences to specific HLA alleles. A later analysis found that HLA-associated TCR beta chains were more clonally expanded and had lower generation probabilities than equally common non-associated chains. For the cohort, immune exposure information was limited to CMV serostatus. According to a later genetic analysis, donors in an Asian-associated ancestry cluster had fewer N-insertions in productive TCRs than the approximately 650-donor mean. In a later genetic analysis, a missense DCLRE1C variant was associated with V-gene and J-gene trimming of TCR beta chains, and the association was replicated in an independent cohort. HLA typing was unavailable for some donors at each locus, so association tests used only the typed subset. In a later analysis, most CMV-associated TCR beta chains were found to appear HLA-restricted, with HLA associations seemingly driven largely by CMV exposure. Several of the top co-occurrence clusters appeared to be linked to parvovirus B19, influenza, CMV and Epstein-Barr virus, according to a later analysis. Strong co-occurrence of HLA alleles, especially DR and DQ, made assigning TCR associations to individual alleles difficult. The classifier was reported to diagnose cytomegalovirus status with high specificity and sensitivity in both the original and validation cohorts.

In the germline V gene, CDR1 corresponds to SGHTA and CDR2 to FQGNSA. Inclusive of the bounding cysteine and phenylalanine, the CDR3 is 14 residues long. Kept here is only the CDR3 DNA, which spans 42 bases and is read in frame from base 1. At the junction V is shortened by 2 bases and J by 0 bases, with 7 bases in between. Receptor libraries were prepared by the immunoSEQ multiplex PCR assay. A mixture of 60 forward primers for TCR Vbeta segments and 13 reverse primers for TCR Jbeta segments was used in the multiplex PCR. The CDR3 region of rearranged TCR beta genes was amplified from genomic DNA with a multiplex PCR assay. The Illumina HiSeq System was used to sequence the amplified TCR beta libraries as 87-base-pair reads. The study's own analysis went as follows. In a later analysis, roughly 80 million unique TCR beta chains were counted across the 650 to 750 repertoires, and around 11 million of these chains were shared by at least two donors. Raw reads were error-corrected and collapsed into unique sequences by a nearest-neighbor algorithm in which closely related sequences were merged to remove PCR and sequencing errors. Alignment of CDR3 sequences to IMGT reference sequences was used to assign V, D and J gene segments. For a sequence to be retained, a match of at least six nucleotides to both a V gene segment and a J gene segment was required. Rearrangements were called productive when the CDR3 lacked stop codons and stayed in frame with V and J; all others were non-productive. CDR3 was defined by IMGT convention, running from the second conserved V-encoded cysteine to the conserved J-encoded phenylalanine. The earlier analysis of 587 of the donors excluded sequences that lacked an unambiguous match to a single V gene segment. In an earlier analysis of 450 to 700 of the donors, V segments were called functional above 56.7% productive rearrangements and were called segregating when the between-donor standard deviation exceeded 5%. A statistical classification framework was developed to diagnose cytomegalovirus status using the catalog of TCR beta chain sequences. V and J gene assignment, in a later analysis, came from comparing TCR nucleotide sequences with IMGT/GENE-DB human TR gene sequences. In a later analysis, CDR3 sequences and most-parsimonious VDJ recombination scenarios were assigned using the TCRdist pipeline. A later analysis defined each TCR beta chain by its CDR3 amino acid sequence plus V-gene family, and excluded reads lacking a unique V-gene family. As a way to deal with suspected cross-contamination and a sequencing artifact, a later analysis dropped more than 500 nucleotide sequences that were highly shared and had low generation probability. In a later analysis, a clonal expansion index was calculated for each public chain from normalized within-repertoire ranks of inferred template counts. In a later analysis, generation probabilities were computed with a VDJ recombination model fitted to out-of-frame rearrangements, and the resulting probabilities were checked against IGoR. In a later analysis, TCR-TCR, TCR-HLA and TCR-CMV co-occurrence was scored with hypergeometric tests, and a repertoire-size bias correction was applied to TCR pairs. A later analysis estimated false discovery rates by permuting HLA or CMV assignments 20 times. In a later analysis, co-occurring TCRs were grouped using DBSCAN, and TCRdist sequence similarity was added for clustering within HLA-allele-positive subsets. Repertoires with fewer than 30,000 or more than 120,000 public chains, plus five repertoires with anomalous nucleotide sharing, were excluded from co-occurrence clustering. The table was pulled from immuneACCESS by TCRdb, which kept in-frame rearrangements only. Such tables lose some clones; where checked, under half of the loss comes from unresolved V genes, and the rest has no known cause. V and J calls and clone size follow that table, whereas D and trimming were derived from the DNA. The sample yields a few hundred thousand clones; 80% to 90% were counted once. The ten largest make up 2.5% to 3% of the sample.

The cohort comprised 666 healthy bone marrow donors. At the time of sampling, every cohort member was nominally healthy, though immune exposures that went unrecorded were likely present. The donor tested CMV seronegative, placing the donor among the 350 or so seronegative members of the cohort. A peripheral blood sample was collected from each donor, and TCR beta sequencing was performed on peripheral blood mononuclear cells. Genomic DNA was extracted from the blood cell samples with the Qiagen DNeasy Blood Extraction Kit. Concerning this clone: The antigen it recognizes is unknown. Base qualities are not recorded, but no much larger clone differs from it by a single base.

This sequence originates from a man aged 25-45 years in good health and CMV-seronegative. The receptor chain draws on TRBV7-2 and TRBJ1-2; the D segment cannot be called with confidence. Sequencing used PBMCs. The CDR3 region reads CASSLSNSNYGYTF. The nucleotide sequence is TGTGCCAGCAGCTTATCCAACTCTAACTATGGCTACACCTTC.